These 29 T cell receptor beta chains share one sample of origin, sequenced in a study of blood T cell repertoires in COVID-19. Profiling relied on immunoSEQ multiplex PCR, and the TCRdb table lists in-frame clones only, not all of them. Among roughly 150,000 clones, over 80% were seen once, and the ten largest hold roughly 5.6%. The sample comprised PBMCs or T cells enriched from blood (not recorded which). These TCRs come from a man in his 70s who had been exposed to COVID-19.

The rearrangement joins TRBV6-1 to TRBJ1-2; D is undetermined. The germline CDR1 and CDR2 sequences are MNHNS and SASEGT. The CDR3 covers 15 residues. The germline V and J ends were trimmed by 3 bases and 5 bases, with 16 bases remaining between them. CDR3 sequence reads: CASSEDGRRWYGYTF. CDR3 bases: TGTGCCAGCAGTGAGGACGGCAGGAGGTGGTATGGCTACACCTTC.

The genes are TRBV7-2 and TRBJ1-1; D uncertain. Trimming took 5 bases from V and 2 from J, leaving 3 bases between them. Germline V gene sequence: CDR1 SGHTA, CDR2 FQGNSA. The CDR3 consists of 11 residues. The CDR3: CASSRNTEAFF. CDR3 sequence (DNA): TGTGCCAGCAGCCGTAACACTGAAGCTTTCTTT.

The rearrangement links TRBV28 to TRBJ2-5; maybe TRBD2 (7 bases). This CDR3 has 15 residues. The V end was cut by 3 bases, the J end by 3 bases, with 14 bases between. Per germline, CDR1 MDHEN and CDR2 SYDVKM. The CDR3 region is CASSFLGAGEETQYF. In DNA, the CDR3 is TGTGCCAGCAGTTTTTTGGGGGCGGGGGAAGAGACCCAGTACTTC. Filled out from reference TRBV28 and TRBJ2-5, the complete variable domain reads DVKVTQSSRYLVKRTGEKVFLECVQDMDHENMFWYRQDPGLGLRLIYFSYDVKMKEKGDIPEGYSVSREKKERFSLILESASTNQTSMYLCASSFLGAGEETQYFGPGTRLLVL.

The chain carries TRBV6-6 and TRBJ2-1, with D perhaps matching TRBD1 (6 bases). Deletions cut 6 bases from V and 10 bases from J, with 16 bases between. This CDR3 spans 13 amino acids. Germline CDR1 reads MNHNY; CDR2 reads SVGAGI (reference sequence). The CDR3 nucleotides read TGTGCCAGCAGGGACCGTAGGGGGACCGAGCAGTTCTTC. It is translated as CASRDRRGTEQFF.

This chain links TRBV4-1 with TRBJ1-1; D not resolved. Trimming cost V 0 bases and J 5 bases, with 7 bases left between them. Looked up from germline, CDR1 is MGHRA and CDR2 is YSYEKL. The length of the CDR3 is 13 residues. The CDR3 protein is CASSQERKTEAFF. The CDR3 nucleotides read TGCGCCAGCAGCCAAGAGCGGAAAACTGAAGCTTTCTTT.

The rearrangement links TRBV18 to TRBJ2-3, with 9 nucleotides matching TRBD2. This CDR3 contains 15 residues. Germline values: CDR1 KGHSH, CDR2 LQKENI. J was trimmed by 3 bases and V by 6 bases; bases with no gene match: 7. The CDR3 here is CASSPNSGGTDTQYF. CDR3 nucleotides: TGTGCCAGCTCCCCAAATAGCGGGGGAACAGATACGCAGTATTTT.

The chain combines TRBV2 with TRBJ1-1; D possibly corresponds to TRBD1 (6 bases). Germline V gene sequence: CDR1 SNHLY, CDR2 FYNNEI. The CDR3 is 15 amino acids. V lost 2 bases, J lost 1 base, and 11 bases lay in between. The CDR3 sequence: CASSETRTANTEAFF. CDR3 nucleotides: TGTGCCAGCAGTGAAACGAGGACAGCGAACACTGAAGCTTTCTTT.

This chain uses TRBV3-1 (or the pseudogene TRBV3-2) with TRBJ2-2; 8 nucleotides match TRBD2. CDR1 and CDR2 (germline): LGHDT, YNNKEL (reference sequence). This CDR3 is 17 amino acids long. Trimming cost V 0 bases and J 4 bases; bases outside gene matches: 7. The CDR3 coding sequence is TGTGCCAGCAGCCAAGAACGCGGTAGCGGGATCACCGGGGAGCTGTTTTTT. As protein: CASSQERGSGITGELFF.

The rearrangement uses TRBV7-6 and TRBJ2-5; D is unclear. The CDR3 has 16 amino acids. CDR1 and CDR2 from the germline V gene are SGHVS and FNYEAQ. V gave up 2 bases and J gave up 1 base, with 14 bases separating them. The CDR3 DNA follows: TGTGCCAGCAGCTTACAGGCTCCCCTGGGCCAAGAGACCCAGTACTTC. Translated, it gives CASSLQAPLGQETQYF.

The V call is TRBV27, the J call TRBJ2-2; weak D call: TRBD2 (6 bases). The V and J ends lost 3 bases and 8 bases respectively, with 10 bases between them. This CDR3 has 13 amino acids. Germline V gives CDR1 MNHEY, CDR2 SMNVEV (reference sequence). The CDR3 DNA reads TGTGCCAGCAGTTTGGGCGGGGAGGGGGAGCTGTTTTTT. Encoded protein: CASSLGGEGELFF.

V gene TRBV7-8 combines with J gene TRBJ2-7, with 9 bases aligning to TRBD2. The CDR3 has 15 amino acids. Germline assignment: CDR1 SGHVS and CDR2 FQNEAQ. The V and J ends lost 6 bases and 5 bases, in that order; junction bases with no gene match: 11. CDR3 protein: CASRQPGLAPHEQYF. CDR3 nucleotides: TGTGCCAGCAGACAACCGGGACTAGCCCCGCACGAGCAGTACTTC.

The chain's CDR3 is CSVVLGQGNGYTF. The CDR3 DNA is TGCAGCGTTGTATTGGGACAGGGAAATGGCTACACCTTC. The chain recombines TRBV29-1 with TRBJ1-2; 9 nucleotides agree with TRBD1. Per germline, CDR1 SQVTM and CDR2 ANQGSEA. After removal of 4 bases from V and 6 bases from J, the junction contained 6 bases not matched to a gene. CDR3 size: 13 residues.

With respect to this clone: The sample has other DNA sequences that encode this CDR3 too. This chain joins TRBV27 and TRBJ2-7, with a possible D match to TRBD1 (6 bases). The germline CDR1 and CDR2 sequences are MNHEY and SMNVEV (reference sequence). Deletions cut 3 bases from V and 2 bases from J, with 8 bases between. This CDR3 contains 13 residues. CDR3 loop: CASSLTGAYEQYF. The CDR3 nucleotides are TGTGCCAGCAGTTTGACAGGAGCCTACGAGCAGTACTTC.

The V call is TRBV6-5, the J call TRBJ2-7, with 8 bases fitting TRBD1. From germline, CDR1 is MNHEY and CDR2 SVGAGI. The CDR3 extends over 13 amino acids. Trimming removed 4 bases from V and 4 bases from J; junction bases left unmatched: 3. The CDR3 protein is CASSLTGVYEQYF. CDR3 nucleotide sequence: TGTGCCAGCAGTTTGACAGGGGTTTACGAGCAGTACTTC.

The chain carries TRBV4-3 and TRBJ1-2, with 10 bases identical to TRBD1. V was clipped by 2 bases and J by 7 bases; unmatched bases: 13. Looked up from germline, CDR1 is LGHNA and CDR2 is YSLEER. The CDR3 runs to 17 residues. The CDR3 DNA follows: TGCGCCAGCAGCCAACACGGGACAGGGGAACGAGGAAGTGGCTACACCTTC. Translating it yields CASSQHGTGERGSGYTF.

The chain recombines TRBV6-2 or TRBV6-3 with TRBJ1-1; a possible D gene is TRBD1 (5 bases). CDR1 and CDR2 (germline): MNHEY, SVGEGT. The CDR3 contains 15 residues. V lost 5 bases to trimming and J lost 4 bases, with 17 bases between them. CDR3 sequence reads: CASSGGAGSGTEAFF. The DNA for the CDR3 is TGTGCCAGCAGTGGAGGGGCGGGATCGGGCACTGAAGCTTTCTTT.

V gene TRBV4-1 combines with J gene TRBJ1-5, with TRBD1 matching 7 bases. V lost 2 bases and J lost 0; bases outside the gene matches: 7. Germline values: CDR1 MGHRA, CDR2 YSYEKL. The CDR3 is 17 residues long. CDR3 coding DNA: TGCGCCAGCAGCCAAAGACAGGGCCAAGGTAGCAATCAGCCCCAGCATTTT. Translation gives CASSQRQGQGSNQPQHF.

The chain joins TRBV7-2 to TRBJ1-2; D perhaps matches TRBD1 (5 bases). The V end was cut by 5 bases, the J end by 3 bases, with 16 bases between. Germline values: CDR1 SGHTA, CDR2 FQGNSA. CDR3 length: 15 residues. The CDR3 loop is CASSVTGTVDYGYTF. The CDR3, as DNA: TGTGCCAGCAGCGTAACAGGAACGGTGGACTATGGCTACACCTTC.

The chain recombines TRBV5-1 with TRBJ2-7; no definite D call. The CDR3 is 14 amino acids. Germline CDR1 is SGHRS and CDR2 is YFSETQ. V dropped 5 bases and J dropped 0 bases, with 12 bases sitting between them. The CDR3 loop is CASRAISSSYEQYF. The DNA for the CDR3 is TGCGCCAGCAGGGCAATCTCCTCCTCCTACGAGCAGTACTTC.

As concerns this clone: An end of the junction does not agree with germline; a read error may underlie this. The chain uses TRBV4-2 and TRBJ1-4; D unresolved. The CDR3 has 16 amino acids. The germline V gene has CDR1 LGHNA and CDR2 YNFKEQ. The CDR3: CASTQEGGILNEKLFF. The CDR3 nucleotides are TGTGCCAGCACCCAAGAAGGAGGGATCCTTAATGAAAAACTGTTTTTT.

The rearrangement uses TRBV9 and TRBJ1-2; TRBD1 matches at 8 bases. CDR3 length equals 15 residues. The germline V gene encodes CDR1 SGDLS and CDR2 YYNGEE. The ends lost 3 bases at V and 6 bases at J; junction bases unmatched: 10. In DNA form, the CDR3 reads TGTGCCAGCAGCGCCGGACAGGGTTCGTTCGATGGCTACACCTTC. This sequence encodes CASSAGQGSFDGYTF.

The chain uses TRBV5-1 and TRBJ2-7, with a tentative D call TRBD2 (5 bases). The V gene's germline CDR1 is SGHRS and CDR2 YFSETQ. V was clipped by 0 bases and J by 4 bases, with 8 bases between them. The CDR3 is 13 residues long. The DNA for the CDR3 is TGCGCCAGCAGCTTGGCCCGGGGTTACGAGCAGTACTTC. This sequence encodes CASSLARGYEQYF.

The chain employs TRBV28 and TRBJ2-3, with D possibly TRBD1 on 5 matching bases. CDR1 and CDR2 from the germline V gene are MDHEN and SYDVKM. This CDR3 contains 14 residues. The ends were cut back, 5 bases at V and 4 bases at J, with 13 bases in the middle. CDR3 amino acids: CASSKGTGPDTQYF. CDR3 nucleotide sequence: TGTGCCAGCAGTAAAGGAACAGGTCCAGATACGCAGTATTTT. The full variable domain, rest sourced from reference TRBV28 and TRBJ2-3, is DVKVTQSSRYLVKRTGEKVFLECVQDMDHENMFWYRQDPGLGLRLIYFSYDVKMKEKGDIPEGYSVSREKKERFSLILESASTNQTSMYLCASSKGTGPDTQYFGPGTRLTVL.

V and J are TRBV6-2 or TRBV6-3 and TRBJ1-2, with TRBD1 matching 7 bases. Germline V gives CDR1 MNHEY, CDR2 SVGEGT. The CDR3 totals 15 residues. J was trimmed by 6 bases and V by 6 bases; bases with no gene match: 13. The CDR3: CASSSWGDRENGYTF. The CDR3 region has the DNA TGTGCCAGCAGCTCCTGGGGTGACAGGGAAAATGGCTACACCTTC.

This chain connects TRBV7-2 to TRBJ1-3; 11 bases map to TRBD1. CDR3 length: 16 amino acids. Per germline, CDR1 SGHTA and CDR2 FQGNSA. V lost 5 bases to trimming and J lost 3 bases; unmatched junction nucleotides: 6. In DNA, the CDR3 is TGTGCCAGCAGCCGTGGACAGGGGGCGCTTGGAAACACCATATATTTT. It is translated as CASSRGQGALGNTIYF.

The rearrangement links TRBV7-9 to TRBJ1-2, with 8 bases that match TRBD1. The CDR3 length is 14 residues. Looked up from germline, CDR1 is SEHNR and CDR2 is FQNEAQ (reference sequence). After removal of 6 bases from V and 8 bases from J, the junction contained 11 bases not matched to a gene. As DNA, the CDR3 is TGTGCCAGCAGTCCTGCAGGACAGGGCCGAGGCTACACCTTC. Its protein product is CASSPAGQGRGYTF.

Only a few counts were recorded for this clone. The V call is TRBV23-1, the J call TRBJ2-5, with 8 bases identical to TRBD1. TRBV23-1 is noted as an ORF with a role that remains uncertain. The CDR3 runs 18 residues. The V gene end was trimmed by 6 bases and the J gene end by 5 bases; junction bases not matched to a gene: 20. The CDR3 region has the DNA TGCGCCAGCAGACCCGGACAGGGATTGGAGAGCGGTAAGGAGACCCAGTACTTC. Encoded protein: CASRPGQGLESGKETQYF.

This clone occurred a few times. The chain recombines TRBV2 with TRBJ1-4; 7 nucleotides match TRBD1. The V gene's germline CDR1 is SNHLY and CDR2 FYNNEI. This CDR3 is 15 amino acids long. Unmatched junction bases numbered 5, after V lost 7 bases and J lost 0 bases. The CDR3, as DNA: TGTGCCAGCAAGGGACAGATTGCAACTAATGAAAAACTGTTTTTT. Its translation: CASKGQIATNEKLFF.

The rearrangement joins TRBV7-2 to TRBJ1-1, with D tentatively TRBD1 (5 bases). CDR1 is SGHTA and CDR2 is FQGNSA in the germline V gene. V lost 1 base and J lost 8, with 8 bases in between. CDR3 length: 12 amino acids. The DNA for the CDR3 is TGTGCCAGCAGCTTAGATGCAGGGGAAGCTTTCTTT. The encoded protein is CASSLDAGEAFF.